The 18 T cell receptor beta chains listed next were all sequenced from one sample in a study of T-cell memory formation after mild COVID-19. TCRdb re-derived calls from the 5' RACE reads in MiXCR, one entry per CDR3 protein. The data show around 450,000 distinct CDR3 sequences, over 15% seen once. The source material was PBMCs or a T cell subset sorted from them (not recorded which). The receptors stem from an adult woman who had mild COVID-19 (a few samples of this study predate the infection). Cell type and time point are not known.

This chain links TRBV7-9 with TRBJ2-7, with 9 bases lining up with TRBD2. Germline values: CDR1 SEHNR, CDR2 FQNEAQ (reference sequence). V gave up 5 bases and J gave up 5 bases; unmatched junction bases: 19. The CDR3 covers 18 residues. CDR3 loop: CASSEGNRGGGVGHEQYF. The CDR3 nucleotides read TGTGCCAGCAGCGAAGGCAACCGCGGGGGGGGAGTGGGCCACGAGCAGTACTTC.

The rearrangement links TRBV6-4 to TRBJ2-2; tentative D call: TRBD1 (6 bases). The germline V gene has CDR1 MRHNA and CDR2 SNTAGT. Between the trimmed V and J ends, which lost 8 bases and 0 bases, there was a span of 10 bases. CDR3 length equals 14 residues. Written as DNA, the CDR3 is TGTGCCAGCGGGGACACCCCGAACACCGGGGAGCTGTTTTTT. Translating it yields CASGDTPNTGELFF.

The table lists this clonotype with a few counts. The chain employs TRBV19 and TRBJ1-2; no clear D gene. This CDR3 region has 12 residues. Germline V gene data show CDR1 as LNHDA and CDR2 as SQIVND (reference sequence). CDR3 sequence: CGATDSNYGYTF. The CDR3 DNA reads TGTGGCGCTACTGACTCTAACTATGGCTACACCTTC.

The genes are TRBV12-3 or TRBV12-4 and TRBJ1-4, with no clear D. The CDR3 runs to 15 residues. V was pared by 5 bases and J by 2 bases, with 12 bases between. The CDR3, as DNA: TGTGCCAGCAGTCGAGCGGCAGCTACTAATGAAAAACTGTTTTTT. Protein sequence: CASSRAAATNEKLFF.

Only a few counts were recorded for this clonotype. CDR3: CASSLAVSAYEQYF. The CDR3 nucleotides are TGTGCCAGCAGCTTAGCCGTCAGTGCCTACGAGCAGTACTTC. This chain joins TRBV7-2 and TRBJ2-7; no reliable D call. Per the germline V gene, CDR1 is SGHTA and CDR2 is FQGNSA. This CDR3 is 14 amino acids long. Trimming pared 0 bases from V and 2 bases from J, leaving 8 bases between. The whole variable domain, remainder taken from reference TRBV7-2 and TRBJ2-7, is GAGVSQSPSNKVTEKGKDVELRCDPISGHTALYWYRQSLGQGLEFLIYFQGNSAPDKSGLPSDRFSAERTGGSVSTLTIQRTQQEDSAVYLCASSLAVSAYEQYFGPGTRLTVT.

The DNA of the CDR3 is TGCAGTGCTGGGGACGGGCTGGCGGGGGAGACCCAGTACTTC. Encoded protein: CSAGDGLAGETQYF. This chain connects TRBV20-1 to TRBJ2-5, with D possibly matching TRBD2 (6 bases). The CDR3 runs 14 residues. Looked up from germline, CDR1 is DFQATT and CDR2 is SNEGSKA (reference sequence). Trimming left V 5 bases short and J 5 bases short, with 18 bases between.

The V call is TRBV7-6, the J call TRBJ2-7, with 11 bases fitting TRBD1. The CDR3 length is 18 residues. Germline CDR1 and CDR2: SGHVS and FNYEAQ. Trimming took 2 bases from V and 0 from J; bases not matched to a gene: 9. In nucleotides, the CDR3 is TGTGCCAGCAGCTTAAACCCTGTGGGACAGGGGGGCTCCTACGAGCAGTACTTC. Translated: CASSLNPVGQGGSYEQYF.

This clonotype was picked up a small number of times. V gene TRBV7-2 combines with J gene TRBJ2-3; D unclear. The V gene lost 3 bases and the J gene lost 7 bases, with 20 bases spanning the gap. Germline CDR1 reads SGHTA; CDR2 reads FQGNSA. The CDR3 contains 16 residues. In DNA form, the CDR3 reads TGTGCCAGCAGCTTGGGCAGGCTCCTTATCCTAAATACGCAGTATTTT. Protein sequence: CASSLGRLLILNTQYF.

The chain recombines TRBV7-9 with TRBJ2-6; no firm D call. This CDR3 is built from 13 residues. V was trimmed by 4 bases and J by 6 bases, leaving 7 bases between them. CDR1 is SEHNR, CDR2 FQNEAQ, per germline (reference sequence). DNA of the CDR3: TGTGCCAGCAGCTACTCGGAGGCCAACGTCCTGACTTTC. Protein sequence: CASSYSEANVLTF.

The chain couples TRBV9 to TRBJ2-5; D possibly corresponds to TRBD2 (5 bases). CDR3 length: 13 amino acids. In germline, CDR1 is SGDLS, CDR2 YYNGEE. The germline V and J ends were trimmed by 0 bases and 7 bases, with 10 bases remaining between them. The CDR3 loop is CASSVVVGMTQYF. DNA for the CDR3: TGTGCCAGCAGCGTAGTTGTCGGGATGACCCAGTACTTC.

This clonotype was picked up many times. The chain recombines TRBV9 with TRBJ1-1; possible D gene TRBD1, 5 bases. The CDR3 totals 12 residues. Trimming shortened V by 2 bases and J by 5 bases, and 7 bases separated the two germline ends. Looked up from germline, CDR1 is SGDLS and CDR2 is YYNGEE. The CDR3 here is CASSVGGTEAFF. CDR3 DNA sequence: TGTGCCAGCAGCGTTGGGGGGACTGAAGCTTTCTTT.

This clonotype was counted a few times. The CDR3 loop reads CASRSSGNTIYF. The CDR3 DNA sequence: TGTGCCAGCAGATCCTCTGGAAACACCATATATTTT. The gene calls are TRBV6-5 and TRBJ1-3; D remains ambiguous. Germline CDR1 reads MNHEY; CDR2 reads SVGAGI. With 6 bases removed from V and 0 bases from J, the gap between germline ends came to 3 bases. There are 12 residues in the CDR3.

The chain links TRBV20-1 to TRBJ2-2, with 7 bases aligning to TRBD1. The J segment lost 1 base and the V segment lost 5 bases, leaving 4 bases of the junction unmatched. The CDR3 length is 14 residues. Germline V gene data show CDR1 as DFQATT and CDR2 as SNEGSKA (reference sequence). DNA of the CDR3: TGCAGTGCTTTTTGGACAGGGAACACCGGGGAGCTGTTTTTT. Amino acid sequence: CSAFWTGNTGELFF.

This clonotype was counted a few times. This sequence joins TRBV5-1 and TRBJ1-4, with D possibly matching TRBD1 (6 bases). The CDR3 extends over 14 amino acids. The germline CDR1 and CDR2 sequences are SGHRS and YFSETQ. Trimming took off 4 bases at V and 6 bases at J, with 13 bases between the two ends. The CDR3 loop is CASSPGQPHEKLFF. The CDR3 nucleotides read TGCGCCAGCAGCCCTGGACAGCCGCATGAAAAACTGTTTTTT.

This clonotype has a handful of counts. V gene TRBV14 combines with J gene TRBJ2-2, with TRBD2 matching 11 bases. The ends lost 5 bases at V and 1 base at J; junction bases unmatched: 6. This CDR3 contains 17 residues. Germline V CDR1 and CDR2: SGHDN, FVKESK. CDR3 loop: CASSALAGGWNTGELFF. CDR3 bases: TGTGCCAGCAGCGCTCTAGCGGGAGGATGGAACACCGGGGAGCTGTTTTTT.

The V gene is TRBV29-1, the J gene TRBJ1-1, with D maybe TRBD1 (5 bases). V was trimmed by 0 bases and J by 4 bases, leaving 9 bases between them. The CDR3 extends over 13 amino acids. Germline V gene lookup returns CDR1 SQVTM and CDR2 ANQGSEA. DNA for the CDR3: TGCAGCGTTGAAGAAGGGGTGGGCACTGAAGCTTTCTTT. Translating gives CSVEEGVGTEAFF.

There are a few counts of this clonotype. V and J are TRBV29-1 and TRBJ1-2, with TRBD1 as a possible D gene (6 bases). Germline V gene sequence: CDR1 SQVTM, CDR2 ANQGSEA. V was pared by 6 bases and J by 4 bases, with 15 bases between. The CDR3 has 13 residues. In DNA form, the CDR3 reads TGCAGCGTGAACAGGGATCCTGGCTATGGCTACACCTTC. It specifies CSVNRDPGYGYTF.

This clonotype was seen ten or more times. J is TRBJ2-7 and V is TRBV11-2, with D uncertain. The CDR3 consists of 15 residues. Trimming took off 3 bases at V and 2 bases at J, with 14 bases between the two ends. Germline V gene sequence: CDR1 SGHAT, CDR2 FQNNGV. DNA for the CDR3: TGTGCCAGCAGCTTCGCGTACGGCGAAACCTACGAGCAGTACTTC. Protein: CASSFAYGETYEQYF.